This TCR beta chain emerged from a study of T cells in Graves' hyperthyroidism and ophthalmopathy. V shed 0 bases and J shed 8 bases, with 14 bases lying between them. The CDR3 consists of 15 residues. The V gene's germline CDR1 is SGDLS and CDR2 YYNGEE. The TCR beta CDR3 regions underwent amplification using RNA transcripts as the source. HTBI primers were employed in a first-round RT-PCR of the TCR CDR3. TCRdb re-called the multiplex PCR reads through MiXCR, storing one row per CDR3 protein. The table records under 350,000 distinct CDR3 sequences, roughly 18% of them present only once. General observations from the study: Blood shared most expanded thyroid clonotypes above 0.001.

An absence of ophthalmopathy progression within 18 months meant stable Graves' hyperthyroidism. For the diagnoses, clinical symptoms, serum thyroxine and TRAb, thyroid ultrasound and orbital computed tomography were used. There are many counts of this clonotype. Its target is not known. Material for sequencing was blood. The chain combines TRBV9 with TRBJ1-4; D ambiguous. The clonotype originates from a woman between 50 and 59 years old with Graves' hyperthyroidism. This chain's CDR3 is CASSVGAYTGEKLFF. The CDR3 DNA is TGTGCCAGCAGCGTAGGGGCATACACGGGAGAAAAACTGTTTTTT.